This note documents a single T cell receptor (beta chain) sequence. As yet, its antigen is unknown. The source of the sample is a study of T cell responses to AZD1222 COVID-19 vaccine. Overall study findings and caveats: Unmutated variant regions are reportedly targeted by nearly half of spike-specific TCRs. None of the repertoires were sampled until the peak T cell response had passed. Spike-specific TCR breadth and depth were elevated following two AZD1222 doses.

TCRdb keeps only in-frame clones here, not all; method: immunoSEQ multiplex PCR. The sample carries about 100,000 clones, around 89% recorded once. The junction had 17 bases not matched to a gene; V was cut back by 2 bases and J by 3 bases. CDR1 is MGHRA, CDR2 YSYEKL, per germline. This CDR3 is 19 amino acids long. This sequence joins TRBV4-1 and TRBJ1-2, with TRBD1 matching over 8 bases. The receptor comes from an adult in good health. The material was peripheral blood, obtained on day 0 of AZD1222 vaccination. Here the CDR3 DNA reads TGCGCCAGCAGCCAAACGTTTGGGGACAGGAGTCTTCGTGACTATGGCTACACCTTC. Protein sequence: CASSQTFGDRSLRDYGYTF.